This TCR beta chain was observed in a study of T-cell reconstitution after alpha-beta-depleted transplantation in children. Regarding this clonotype: Its target is unknown. A much larger clone differs from this one at a single base, so this may be a read error.

TCRbeta library construction was performed incorporating unique molecular identifiers. Each CDR3 protein gets one entry after TCRdb re-called the PCR reads with MiXCR. The sample records 250,000 to 400,000 distinct CDR3 sequences, around 25% being singletons. Germline values: CDR1 DFQATT, CDR2 SNEGSKA (reference sequence). The CDR3 has 14 residues. Study-wide points: Diversity of TCRbeta at day 60 was high in some patients, arising from surviving recipient T cells and thymic progenitors. Diversity and T-cell counts at one year after transplant derived mostly from new T cells.

The sample here was PBMCs, mostly from graft donor cells, taken 180 days after TCRalphabeta/CD19-depleted stem cell transplant. This sequence was found in a male patient aged 5 to 17 who had a stem cell transplant for acute lymphoblastic leukemia, so the T cells may come from the graft donor. This chain connects TRBV20-1 to TRBJ1-5; no reliable D call. CDR3 nucleotide sequence: TGCAGTGCTAGGGCCTATGAGAGCAATCAGCCCCAGCCTTTT. Translating it yields CSARAYESNQPQPF.